This paragraph reports one T cell receptor (beta chain). Its matching antigen is unknown. A second PCR, run for about 6 to 11 cycles, used a sample-barcoded 5' primer plus a J-beta primer mix. At least 2.5 million CDR3-containing paired-end reads were obtained per sample. MiXCR was run by TCRdb on the 5' RACE reads, yielding one entry per CDR3 protein. This table has 790,000 or so distinct CDR3 sequences, 46% appearing once. Each donor's blood draw was roughly 9.8 milliliters of peripheral blood. The sample is drawn from a study of blood T cells in healthy people across ages. Overall study findings and caveats: Estimates drawn from one million T cells were deemed to understate diversity.

The receptor's source is a man aged 80 or over in good health. The specimen was blood.

The CDR3 DNA sequence: TGTGCCAGCTCACCACCGGGGAGGAGCTCCTACGAGCAGTACTTC. This translates into CASSPPGRSSYEQYF. This sequence joins TRBV18 and TRBJ2-7; tentatively, D is TRBD2 (6 bases). The CDR3 has 15 amino acids. V gave up 0 bases and J gave up 0 bases, with 9 bases separating them. CDR1 and CDR2 from the germline V gene are KGHSH and LQKENI.